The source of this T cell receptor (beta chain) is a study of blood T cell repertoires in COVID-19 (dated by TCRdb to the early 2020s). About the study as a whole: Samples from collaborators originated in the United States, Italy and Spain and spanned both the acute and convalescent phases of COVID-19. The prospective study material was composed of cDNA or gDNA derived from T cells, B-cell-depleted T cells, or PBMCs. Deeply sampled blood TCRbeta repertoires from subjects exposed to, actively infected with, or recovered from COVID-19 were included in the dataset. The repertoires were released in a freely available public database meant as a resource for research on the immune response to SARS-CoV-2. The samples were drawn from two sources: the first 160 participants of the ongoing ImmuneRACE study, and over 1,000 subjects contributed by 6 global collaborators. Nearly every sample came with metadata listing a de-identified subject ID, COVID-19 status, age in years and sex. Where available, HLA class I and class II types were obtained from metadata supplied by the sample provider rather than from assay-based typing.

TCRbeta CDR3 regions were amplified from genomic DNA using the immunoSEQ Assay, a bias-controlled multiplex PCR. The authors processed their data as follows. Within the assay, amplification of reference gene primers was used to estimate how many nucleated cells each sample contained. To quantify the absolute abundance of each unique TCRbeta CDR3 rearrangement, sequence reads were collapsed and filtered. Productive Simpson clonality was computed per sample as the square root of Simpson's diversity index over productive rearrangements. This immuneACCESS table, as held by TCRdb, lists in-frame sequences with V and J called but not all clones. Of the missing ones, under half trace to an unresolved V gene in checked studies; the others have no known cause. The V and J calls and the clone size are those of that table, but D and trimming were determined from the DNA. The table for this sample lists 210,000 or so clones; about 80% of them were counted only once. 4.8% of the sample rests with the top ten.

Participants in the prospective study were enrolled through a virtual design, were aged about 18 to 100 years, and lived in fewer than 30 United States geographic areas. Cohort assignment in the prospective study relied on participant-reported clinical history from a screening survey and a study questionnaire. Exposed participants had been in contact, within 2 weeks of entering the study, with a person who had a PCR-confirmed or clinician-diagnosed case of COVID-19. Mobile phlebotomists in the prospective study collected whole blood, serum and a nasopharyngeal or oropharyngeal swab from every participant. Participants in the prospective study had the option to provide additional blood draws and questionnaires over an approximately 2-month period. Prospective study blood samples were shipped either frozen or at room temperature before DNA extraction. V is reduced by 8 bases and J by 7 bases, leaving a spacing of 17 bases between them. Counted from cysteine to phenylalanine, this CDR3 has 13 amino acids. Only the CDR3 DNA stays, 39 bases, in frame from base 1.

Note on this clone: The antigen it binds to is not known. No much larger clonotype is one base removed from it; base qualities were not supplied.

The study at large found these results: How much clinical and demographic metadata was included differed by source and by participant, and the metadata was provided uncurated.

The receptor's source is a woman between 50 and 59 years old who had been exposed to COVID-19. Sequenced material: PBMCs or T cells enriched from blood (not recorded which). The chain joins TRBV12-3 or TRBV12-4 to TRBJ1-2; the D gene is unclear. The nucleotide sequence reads TGTGCCAGCTCGCAGCGGGGTCGGGGTGGCTACACCTTC. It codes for CASSQRGRGGYTF.